Given below is one T cell receptor (beta chain) in context. The data stem from a study of blood T cell repertoires in COVID-19. This CDR3 is 14 amino acids long. With 6 bases clipped from V and 4 bases from J, the junction kept 8 bases outside the gene matches. The germline V gene has CDR1 WSHSY and CDR2 SAAADI. Here immunoSEQ multiplex PCR was the method, and the copy in TCRdb shows in-frame clones only, minus some. The repertoire holds 250,000 to 400,000 clones, with about 91% as singletons. This TCR was sampled from a woman between 25 and 40 years old with COVID-19, enrolled during active disease. The chain combines TRBV10-2 with TRBJ1-1, with TRBD1 matching 7 bases. What was sequenced was peripheral blood. DNA of the CDR3: TGCGCCAGCAGGGCAGGGGGTGAATCCACTGAAGCTTTCTTT. Translation gives CASRAGGESTEAFF.